This T cell receptor (beta chain) was documented in a study of cytomegalovirus exposure and HLA in healthy donors. Study-wide points: Sequencing artifact likely explains a cluster of highly shared sequence variants. A later analysis linked a missense variant in DCLRE1C to the trimming of TCR beta V and J genes.

Details on this clone: Its specificity is unknown.

It was with 60 Vbeta and 13 Jbeta primers that the PCR ran. Using immunoSEQ multiplex PCR, the repertoire was profiled, and TCRdb retains in-frame clones only, with some absent. Among 110,000 to 150,000 clones listed, around 80% were seen once. The V gene lost 0 bases and the J gene lost 2 bases, with 13 bases spanning the gap. CDR1 SGHTA and CDR2 FQGNSA come from the germline V gene. This CDR3 has 17 residues. The TCR originated in a woman aged 55 to 70 in good health and CMV-seropositive. This sequence joins TRBV7-2 and TRBJ1-4, with D possibly TRBD1 on 5 matching bases. Sequenced material: PBMCs. DNA for the CDR3: TGTGCCAGCAGCTTAGCCCTGGGGCGGATGACTAATGAAAAACTGTTTTTT. It encodes CASSLALGRMTNEKLFF. The full variable domain, completed using reference TRBV7-2 and TRBJ1-4, is GAGVSQSPSNKVTEKGKDVELRCDPISGHTALYWYRQSLGQGLEFLIYFQGNSAPDKSGLPSDRFSAERTGGSVSTLTIQRTQQEDSAVYLCASSLALGRMTNEKLFFGSGTQLSVL.